This TCR beta chain was recovered during a study of T cell responses to AZD1222 COVID-19 vaccine. General study points: The study identified only five to seven AZD1222 recipients as seropositive at baseline. Clonal diversity may have been underestimated in mostly white British donors. Unmutated variant regions are reportedly the target of nearly half of TCRs that are spike-specific.

In the case of this clone: What it binds is unknown.

The junction had 5 bases not matched to a gene; V was cut back by 7 bases and J by 2 bases. The length of the CDR3 is 14 residues. Germline V CDR1 and CDR2: MNHEY, SVGAGI. The table came from immunoSEQ multiplex PCR; TCRdb's copy has only in-frame clones and leaves some out. The data show 150,000 or so clones, approximately 88% seen once. Sequenced here: peripheral blood, sampled on day 0 of MenACWY control vaccination. The chain couples TRBV6-5 to TRBJ2-7, with 10 bases matching TRBD2. This TCR was recovered from an adult in good health. The CDR3 region has the DNA TGTGCCAGCACTAATAGCGGGGGGACCTACGAGCAGTACTTC. This sequence encodes CASTNSGGTYEQYF.